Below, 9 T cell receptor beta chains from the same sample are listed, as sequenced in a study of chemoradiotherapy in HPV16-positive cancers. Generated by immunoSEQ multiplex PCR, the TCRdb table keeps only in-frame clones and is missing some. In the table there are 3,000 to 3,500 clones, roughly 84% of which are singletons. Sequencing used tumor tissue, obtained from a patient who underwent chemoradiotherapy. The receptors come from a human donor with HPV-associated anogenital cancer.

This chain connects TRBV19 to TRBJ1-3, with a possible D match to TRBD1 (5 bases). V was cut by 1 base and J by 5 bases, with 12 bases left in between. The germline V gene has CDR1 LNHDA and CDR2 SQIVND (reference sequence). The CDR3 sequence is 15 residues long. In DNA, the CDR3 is TGTGCCAGTAGTATAGGGATAGGGACTAGAAACACCATATATTTT. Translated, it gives CASSIGIGTRNTIYF.

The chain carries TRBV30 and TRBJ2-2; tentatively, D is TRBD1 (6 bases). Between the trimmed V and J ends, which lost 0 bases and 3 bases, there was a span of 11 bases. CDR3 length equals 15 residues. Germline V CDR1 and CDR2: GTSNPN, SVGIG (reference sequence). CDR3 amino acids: CAWSVLGADTGELFF. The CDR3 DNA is TGTGCCTGGAGTGTACTGGGGGCTGACACCGGGGAGCTGTTTTTT.

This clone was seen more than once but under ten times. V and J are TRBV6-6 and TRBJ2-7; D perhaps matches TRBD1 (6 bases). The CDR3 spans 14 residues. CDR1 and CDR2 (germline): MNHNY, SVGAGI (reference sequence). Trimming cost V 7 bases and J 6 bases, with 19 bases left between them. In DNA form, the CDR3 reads TGTGCCAGCATGGGCCAAGACAGGCTAGGCGAGCAGTACTTC. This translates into CASMGQDRLGEQYF.

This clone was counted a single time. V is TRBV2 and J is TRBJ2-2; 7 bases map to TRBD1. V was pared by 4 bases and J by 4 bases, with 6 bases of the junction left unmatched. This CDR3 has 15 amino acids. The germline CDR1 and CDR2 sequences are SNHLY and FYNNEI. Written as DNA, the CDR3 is TGTGCCAGCAGTGGGGGACAGATACCCACCGGGGAGCTGTTTTTT. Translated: CASSGGQIPTGELFF.

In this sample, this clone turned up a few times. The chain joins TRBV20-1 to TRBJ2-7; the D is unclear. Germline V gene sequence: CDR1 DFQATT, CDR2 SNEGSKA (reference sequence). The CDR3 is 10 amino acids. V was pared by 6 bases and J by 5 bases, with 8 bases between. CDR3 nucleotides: TGCAGTGCATCATTCAACGAGCAGTACTTC. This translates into CSASFNEQYF.

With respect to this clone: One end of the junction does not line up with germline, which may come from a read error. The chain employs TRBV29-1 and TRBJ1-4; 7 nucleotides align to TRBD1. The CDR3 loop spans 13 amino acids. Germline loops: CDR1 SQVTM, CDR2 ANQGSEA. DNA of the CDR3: TGCAGCGTAGAAGGGGGCGAGGTAGAAAAACTGTTTTTT. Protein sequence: CSVEGGEVEKLFF.

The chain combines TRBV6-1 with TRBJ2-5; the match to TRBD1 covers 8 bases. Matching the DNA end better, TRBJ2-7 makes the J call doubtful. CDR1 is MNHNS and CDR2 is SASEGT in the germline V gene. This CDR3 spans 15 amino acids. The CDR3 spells CASTDPGQGLGEQYF. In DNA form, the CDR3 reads TGTGCCAGCACTGACCCCGGACAGGGATTGGGCGAGCAGTACTTC.

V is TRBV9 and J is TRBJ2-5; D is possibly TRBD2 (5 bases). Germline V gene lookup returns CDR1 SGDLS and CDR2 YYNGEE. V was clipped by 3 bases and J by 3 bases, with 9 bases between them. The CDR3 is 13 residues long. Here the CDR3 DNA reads TGTGCCAGCAGCGACCGGGATAAAGAGACCCAGTACTTC. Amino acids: CASSDRDKETQYF.

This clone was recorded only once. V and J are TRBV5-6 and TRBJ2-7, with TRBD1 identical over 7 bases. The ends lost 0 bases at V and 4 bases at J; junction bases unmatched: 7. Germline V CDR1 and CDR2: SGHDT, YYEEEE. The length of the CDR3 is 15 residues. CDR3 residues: CASSLALGTAYEQYF. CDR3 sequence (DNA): TGTGCCAGCAGCTTGGCCTTAGGGACAGCTTACGAGCAGTACTTC.